The rows below give T cell receptor beta chains drawn from one sample of a study of blood T cell repertoires in COVID-19. Sequencing was performed with immunoSEQ multiplex PCR; in TCRdb, only in-frame clones are kept and a portion is missing. The sample yields more than 300,000 clones, roughly 90% seen once. The sample consisted of peripheral blood. Source of these receptors: a young man who had recovered from COVID-19. Both conserved end residues are part of each CDR3. The D gene is left open where the match is weak. A clone size is listed for some rows: how often the clone was seen (once, few, many), or a class if it is expanded.

-	TRBD1	TRBV27	TRBJ2-3	TGTGCCAGCAGCGGGACAGGAGAAAATACGCAGTATTTT	CASSGTGENTQYF
-	-	TRBV3-1/TRBV3-2	TRBJ2-2	TGTGCCAGCACCCGCACGTTATCCAGGGACACCGGGGAGCTGTTTTTT	CASTRTLSRDTGELFF
-	TRBD1	TRBV3-1/TRBV3-2	TRBJ1-3	TGTGCCAGCAGCCCACAGGGGGCAGGAGGAAACACCATATATTTT	CASSPQGAGGNTIYF
few	-	TRBV6-6	TRBJ1-1	TGTGCCAGCGTCAGGGATAGGAACACTGAAGCTTTCTTT	CASVRDRNTEAFF
-	-	TRBV7-2	TRBJ1-2	TGTGCCAGCAGCTTAGGGTCGACAGGCCCGATCTATGGCTACACCTTC	CASSLGSTGPIYGYTF
-	TRBD1	TRBV5-6	TRBJ1-1	TGTGCCAGCACCAGACAGGGAGTTAAAGCTTTCTTT	CASTRQGVKAFF
once	-	TRBV10-2	TRBJ2-7	TGCGCCAGCAGTCCTACTAGTAGCACGGGTGAGCAGTACTTC	CASSPTSSTGEQYF
few	-	TRBV27	TRBJ1-6	TGTGCCAGCAGTTCCCGGTTGGGAGTTGGATCACCCCTCCACTTT	CASSSRLGVGSPLHF
-	TRBD1	TRBV19	TRBJ1-2	TGTGCCAGTAGTATCTCACAGGGGTATGGCTACACCTTC	CASSISQGYGYTF
-	-	TRBV29-1	TRBJ1-1	TGCAGCGTTGAACACTTCATGAACACTGAAGCTTTCTTT	CSVEHFMNTEAFF
-	TRBD2	TRBV7-2	TRBJ2-7	TGTGCCAGCAGCCCGGGACTAGCAGGGACCTCCGGCTCCTACGAGCAGTACTTC	CASSPGLAGTSGSYEQYF
-	TRBD1	TRBV6-5	TRBJ1-2	TGTGCCAGCAGTCCGACAGGGGGGGGCTACACCTTC	CASSPTGGGYTF
once	TRBD2	TRBV11-2	TRBJ2-7	TGTGCCAGCAACAAGGTGGCTAGCGGGGGGGCGGTGGGCTACGAGCAGTACTTC	CASNKVASGGAVGYEQYF
-	-	TRBV12-3/TRBV12-4	TRBJ1-1	TGTGCCAGCGGGGCGGGGACTGAAGCTTTCTTT	CASGAGTEAFF
once	-	TRBV5-1	TRBJ2-2	TGCGCCAGCAGCCGAGGTGACACCGGGGAGCTGTTTTTT	CASSRGDTGELFF
-	-	TRBV7-9	TRBJ2-3	TGTGCCAGCAGCTTAGAAGTGGGGGCTAGCACAGATACGCAGTATTTT	CASSLEVGASTDTQYF
-	-	TRBV27	TRBJ1-2	TGTGCCAGCAGTTTAGCCGTTGCGGCCGGAGGGAATGGCTACACCTTC	CASSLAVAAGGNGYTF
-	-	TRBV18	TRBJ1-3	TGTGCCAGCTCACCTTTTGCCCCGGCAGGGAACGGAAACACCATATATTTT	CASSPFAPAGNGNTIYF
-	TRBD2	TRBV5-6	TRBJ2-3	TGTGCCAGCAGCGCTCCAGGGGGACTAGCGGTAGATACGCAGTATTTT	CASSAPGGLAVDTQYF
-	-	TRBV7-8	TRBJ1-1	TGTGCCAGCAGCTTAGCGGGGGGGAACACTGAAGCTTTCTTT	CASSLAGGNTEAFF
-	-	TRBV27	TRBJ1-1	TGTGCCAGCAGTTTTATCGGGCAGGGGCTACGTACTGAAGCTTTCTTT	CASSFIGQGLRTEAFF
-	TRBD1	TRBV28	TRBJ2-2	TGTGCCAGCAGTCTCGGACAGGGTAGGGGATCCGGGGAGCTGTTTTTT	CASSLGQGRGSGELFF
-	-	TRBV6-5	TRBJ1-1	TGTGCCAGCAGTTACTCCGACAGGTCCGAAGCTTTCTTT	CASSYSDRSEAFF
-	-	TRBV5-4	TRBJ1-2	TGTGCCAGCACCTCAGGGAAGACTAACTATGGCTACACCTTC	CASTSGKTNYGYTF
-	TRBD1	TRBV4-1	TRBJ1-6	TGCGCCAGCAGCCGAGGGGGACAGAAGAATTCACCCCTCCACTTT	CASSRGGQKNSPLHF
-	-	TRBV5-1	TRBJ2-1	TGCGCCAGCAGCTTGGCGGGTAGCGAGGAGCAGTTCTTC	CASSLAGSEEQFF
-	-	TRBV2	TRBJ2-6	TGTGCCTGCAATCACGGTTCTGGGGCCAACGTCCTGACTTTC	CACNHGSGANVLTF
-	-	TRBV20-1	TRBJ1-2	TGCAGTGCTAGAGATATGACACCTGCCTGG	CSARDMTPAW
-	TRBD2	TRBV14	TRBJ2-7	TGTGCCAGCGGTTTTCCAGCGGGGGGCCTCGAGCAGTACTTC	CASGFPAGGLEQYF
-	-	TRBV6-6	TRBJ1-2	TGTGCCAGCAGTCCTCTCGGGCCGTCAATCGGGAAATATGGCTACACCTTC	CASSPLGPSIGKYGYTF
-	TRBD1	TRBV27	TRBJ1-2	TGTGCCAGCAGCCCAGGGGGCGGCTATGGCTACACCTTC	CASSPGGGYGYTF
-	-	TRBV27	TRBJ2-6	TGTGCCAGCAGTTTGGTAGCTGGGGCCAACGTCCTGACTTTC	CASSLVAGANVLTF
-	TRBD1	TRBV11-2	TRBJ1-1	TGTGCCAGCAGCCCTCGGACAGGGGGCGGAAACACTGAAGCTTTCTTT	CASSPRTGGGNTEAFF
-	-	TRBV19	TRBJ2-1	TGTGCCAGTAGTATTAGTACTAGGGGGTACAATGAGCAGTTCTTC	CASSISTRGYNEQFF
-	TRBD1	TRBV18	TRBJ1-1	TGTGCCAGCTCACCACCGGACAGGAATGAAGCTTTCTTT	CASSPPDRNEAFF
-	-	TRBV3-1/TRBV3-2	TRBJ2-7	TGTGCCAGCAGCCAAGTAAGTCTAGGCCCCTACGAGCAGTACTTC	CASSQVSLGPYEQYF
-	-	TRBV9	TRBJ1-1	TGTGCCAGCAGCGCCCCCGTCGGGGGTGAAGCTTTCTTT	CASSAPVGGEAFF
-	TRBD1	TRBV10-3	TRBJ1-1	TGTGCCATCAGTGAGGGGACAGGGGGCACTGAAGCTTTCTTT	CAISEGTGGTEAFF
-	-	TRBV4-1	TRBJ2-6	TGCGCCAGCAGCCAAGACGTCTGGGCCAACGTCCTGACTTTC	CASSQDVWANVLTF